In this sample, the clone carrying this TCR beta chain turned up a few times. Original processing notes: Estimation of nucleated cell counts relied on the amplification of reference gene primers. Data came from immunoSEQ multiplex PCR; TCRdb stores just in-frame clones and leaves some out. V and J calls and clone size come straight from that table; D and trimming were deduced from the DNA. The sample holds approximately 240,000 clones, approximately 84% seen once. These data are taken from a study of blood T cell repertoires in COVID-19. Study as a whole: COVID-19 samples collected from the United States, Italy and Spain covered acute and convalescent phases. T cells, B-cell-depleted T cells, or PBMCs provided the cDNA or gDNA that served as material.

Germline V gene lookup returns CDR1 MGHRA and CDR2 YSYEKL. Trimming removed 1 base at V and 4 bases at J, with 10 bases between. This CDR3 region has 14 residues. Specimen: peripheral blood. The chain uses TRBV4-1 and TRBJ1-2; D perhaps matches TRBD1 (6 bases). This receptor was identified in a woman aged 25 to 39 who had recovered from COVID-19. Here the CDR3 DNA reads TGCGCCAGCAGCCAAGTGGACAGCTTCTATGGCTACACCTTC. Protein sequence: CASSQVDSFYGYTF.